One sample yielded the 15 T cell receptor beta chains listed below, sequenced in a study of cytomegalovirus exposure and HLA in healthy donors. Vbeta (60) and Jbeta (13) primers were used in the PCR. Clones were read by immunoSEQ multiplex PCR, and TCRdb kept only the in-frame ones, dropping some. The sample carries 200,000 or so clones, just over 75% recorded once. The sequenced sample was PBMCs. Receptors were obtained from a man younger than 35 in good health and CMV-seronegative.

The chain links TRBV6-5 to TRBJ2-7; TRBD2 aligns across 8 bases. The ends lost 2 bases at V and 1 base at J; junction bases unmatched: 4. The CDR3 contains 15 residues. Germline V gives CDR1 MNHEY, CDR2 SVGAGI. CDR3 residues: CASSYRLAGSYEQYF. The CDR3 nucleotides read TGTGCCAGCAGTTACCGGCTAGCGGGTTCCTACGAGCAGTACTTC.

The chain couples TRBV4-1 to TRBJ2-7; possibly TRBD1 for D (6 bases). The germline V gene encodes CDR1 MGHRA and CDR2 YSYEKL. CDR3 length equals 14 residues. The V end lost 4 bases, the J end lost 4 bases, and 14 bases lay between the germline ends. The CDR3 spells CASSPQGYVYEQYF. CDR3 nucleotides: TGCGCCAGCAGCCCGCAGGGGTACGTATACGAGCAGTACTTC.

This clone showed up just once. The chain carries TRBV27 and TRBJ1-2; the D gene is possibly TRBD1 (6 bases). Trimming stripped 6 bases from V and 4 bases from J, with 15 bases between. CDR3 size: 14 residues. Germline assignment: CDR1 MNHEY and CDR2 SMNVEV (reference sequence). The CDR3, as DNA: TGTGCCAGCAGCTTTAAACAGGGAGTCTATGGCTACACCTTC. It specifies CASSFKQGVYGYTF.

The rearrangement joins TRBV28 to TRBJ1-1; D not certain. The CDR3 is made up of 11 amino acids. V dropped 4 bases and J dropped 6 bases, with 6 bases sitting between them. Germline CDR1 is MDHEN and CDR2 is SYDVKM. DNA for the CDR3: TGTGCCAGCAGTTCCGAGGCTGAAGCTTTCTTT. Its protein product is CASSSEAEAFF. The full variable domain, in which reference TRBV28 and TRBJ1-1 provide the parts outside the CDR3, is DVKVTQSSRYLVKRTGEKVFLECVQDMDHENMFWYRQDPGLGLRLIYFSYDVKMKEKGDIPEGYSVSREKKERFSLILESASTNQTSMYLCASSSEAEAFFGQGTRLTVV.

This chain uses TRBV5-8 with TRBJ2-1, with 14 positions matching TRBD2. V shed 10 bases and J 10 bases; nucleotides not matched to a gene: 10. The CDR3 spans 14 residues. Germline loops: CDR1 SGHTS, CDR2 YDEGEE. CDR3 in amino acids: CAASGTSGGGEQFF. CDR3 in DNA: TGTGCCGCCAGTGGGACTAGCGGGGGCGGAGAGCAGTTCTTC. Variable domain in full (rest from reference TRBV5-8 and TRBJ2-1): EAGVTQSPTHLIKTRGQQATLRCSPISGHTSVYWYQQALGLGLQFLLWYDEGEERNRGNFPPRFSGRQFPNYSSELNVNALELEDSALYLCAASGTSGGGEQFFGPGTRLTVL.

This clone was counted between two and nine times. This chain joins TRBV18 and TRBJ2-7; possible D gene TRBD2, 6 bases. Trimming removed 6 bases from V and 7 bases from J, with 25 bases in between. Germline values: CDR1 KGHSH, CDR2 LQKENI. The CDR3 runs to 16 residues. CDR3 in amino acids: CASSRNEPLQGGEQYF. In DNA form, the CDR3 reads TGTGCCAGCTCCCGGAACGAGCCTCTTCAGGGAGGTGAGCAGTACTTC.

Sample share makes this clone medium-sized. The chain is built from TRBV4-1 and TRBJ1-2, with 9 bases aligning to TRBD1. With V trimmed by 1 base and J by 4 bases, 4 bases remained unmatched. The germline CDR1 and CDR2 sequences are MGHRA and YSYEKL. The CDR3 covers 15 residues. CDR3 in amino acids: CASSQGTGGGYGYTF. The CDR3 nucleotides are TGCGCCAGCAGCCAAGGCACAGGGGGCGGCTATGGCTACACCTTC.

V usage is TRBV5-6 and J usage is TRBJ2-7; 10 bases are shared with TRBD2. Germline-derived CDR1 and CDR2 are SGHDT and YYEEEE. V was clipped by 0 bases and J by 7 bases; unmatched bases: 7. The CDR3 spans 15 residues. The CDR3 protein is CASSLGLAGVGEQYF. The CDR3 DNA sequence: TGTGCCAGCAGCTTGGGGCTAGCGGGAGTGGGAGAGCAGTACTTC.

This chain uses TRBV6-5 with TRBJ1-3; D gene ambiguous. Per germline, CDR1 MNHEY and CDR2 SVGAGI. V shed 10 bases and J shed 4 bases, with 11 bases lying between them. The CDR3 totals 12 residues. CDR3 nucleotide sequence: TGTGCCACCACCGGGTCAGGAAACACCATATATTTT. It specifies CATTGSGNTIYF.

V is TRBV29-1 and J is TRBJ1-1; D might be TRBD1 (6 bases). V was pared by 6 bases and J by 5 bases, with 16 bases between. This CDR3 has 13 residues. CDR1 SQVTM and CDR2 ANQGSEA come from the germline V gene. The CDR3 region is CSVHKQGQTEAFF. The CDR3 coding sequence is TGCAGCGTACACAAACAGGGTCAGACTGAAGCTTTCTTT.

The chain recombines TRBV5-6 with TRBJ2-1, with TRBD1 matching 8 bases. The CDR3 length is 16 residues. CDR1 is SGHDT, CDR2 YYEEEE, per germline. V lost 3 bases to trimming and J lost 4 bases; unmatched junction nucleotides: 9. CDR3 in amino acids: CASSSQTGVVYNEQFF. As DNA, the CDR3 is TGTGCCAGCAGCTCTCAGACAGGGGTGGTGTACAATGAGCAGTTCTTC.

The chain has TRBV27 and TRBJ2-7; tentative D call: TRBD1 (5 bases). The CDR3 has 13 residues. Germline lookup yields CDR1 MNHEY and CDR2 SMNVEV (reference sequence). V lost 6 bases and J lost 1, with 10 bases in between. This CDR3 reads CASSRQGSYEQYF. The CDR3 nucleotides are TGTGCCAGCAGCCGTCAGGGTTCCTACGAGCAGTACTTC.

This clone has only one observation. V and J are TRBV2 and TRBJ2-7; 10 nucleotides line up with TRBD2. The CDR3 extends over 12 amino acids. Germline lookup yields CDR1 SNHLY and CDR2 FYNNEI. Trimming removed 11 bases from V and 4 bases from J; junction bases left unmatched: 5. This CDR3 is CAGAGGPYEQYF. In nucleotides, the CDR3 is TGTGCCGGAGCGGGAGGGCCGTACGAGCAGTACTTC. The variable domain in full, completed from reference TRBV2 and TRBJ2-7, reads EPEVTQTPSHQVTQMGQEVILRCVPISNHLYFYWYRQILGQKVEFLVSFYNNEISEKSEIFDDQFSVERPDGSNFTLKIRSTKLEDSAMYFCAGAGGPYEQYFGPGTRLTVT.

This rearrangement joins TRBV6-1 to TRBJ1-5; possible D gene TRBD1, 6 bases. This CDR3 spans 13 amino acids. The germline V and J ends were trimmed by 11 bases and 0 bases, with 11 bases remaining between them. Germline loops: CDR1 MNHNS, CDR2 SASEGT. CDR3 sequence reads: CAATGNSNQPQHF. DNA of the CDR3: TGTGCCGCAACAGGGAATAGCAATCAGCCCCAGCATTTT.

The chain employs TRBV7-9 and TRBJ2-1; D might be TRBD1 (6 bases). The V end was cut by 2 bases, the J end by 6 bases, with 11 bases between. CDR3 length: 14 amino acids. Germline V gives CDR1 SEHNR, CDR2 FQNEAQ (reference sequence). This chain's CDR3 is CASSLNRVGNEQFF. As DNA, the CDR3 is TGTGCCAGCAGCTTAAACAGGGTGGGCAATGAGCAGTTCTTC.